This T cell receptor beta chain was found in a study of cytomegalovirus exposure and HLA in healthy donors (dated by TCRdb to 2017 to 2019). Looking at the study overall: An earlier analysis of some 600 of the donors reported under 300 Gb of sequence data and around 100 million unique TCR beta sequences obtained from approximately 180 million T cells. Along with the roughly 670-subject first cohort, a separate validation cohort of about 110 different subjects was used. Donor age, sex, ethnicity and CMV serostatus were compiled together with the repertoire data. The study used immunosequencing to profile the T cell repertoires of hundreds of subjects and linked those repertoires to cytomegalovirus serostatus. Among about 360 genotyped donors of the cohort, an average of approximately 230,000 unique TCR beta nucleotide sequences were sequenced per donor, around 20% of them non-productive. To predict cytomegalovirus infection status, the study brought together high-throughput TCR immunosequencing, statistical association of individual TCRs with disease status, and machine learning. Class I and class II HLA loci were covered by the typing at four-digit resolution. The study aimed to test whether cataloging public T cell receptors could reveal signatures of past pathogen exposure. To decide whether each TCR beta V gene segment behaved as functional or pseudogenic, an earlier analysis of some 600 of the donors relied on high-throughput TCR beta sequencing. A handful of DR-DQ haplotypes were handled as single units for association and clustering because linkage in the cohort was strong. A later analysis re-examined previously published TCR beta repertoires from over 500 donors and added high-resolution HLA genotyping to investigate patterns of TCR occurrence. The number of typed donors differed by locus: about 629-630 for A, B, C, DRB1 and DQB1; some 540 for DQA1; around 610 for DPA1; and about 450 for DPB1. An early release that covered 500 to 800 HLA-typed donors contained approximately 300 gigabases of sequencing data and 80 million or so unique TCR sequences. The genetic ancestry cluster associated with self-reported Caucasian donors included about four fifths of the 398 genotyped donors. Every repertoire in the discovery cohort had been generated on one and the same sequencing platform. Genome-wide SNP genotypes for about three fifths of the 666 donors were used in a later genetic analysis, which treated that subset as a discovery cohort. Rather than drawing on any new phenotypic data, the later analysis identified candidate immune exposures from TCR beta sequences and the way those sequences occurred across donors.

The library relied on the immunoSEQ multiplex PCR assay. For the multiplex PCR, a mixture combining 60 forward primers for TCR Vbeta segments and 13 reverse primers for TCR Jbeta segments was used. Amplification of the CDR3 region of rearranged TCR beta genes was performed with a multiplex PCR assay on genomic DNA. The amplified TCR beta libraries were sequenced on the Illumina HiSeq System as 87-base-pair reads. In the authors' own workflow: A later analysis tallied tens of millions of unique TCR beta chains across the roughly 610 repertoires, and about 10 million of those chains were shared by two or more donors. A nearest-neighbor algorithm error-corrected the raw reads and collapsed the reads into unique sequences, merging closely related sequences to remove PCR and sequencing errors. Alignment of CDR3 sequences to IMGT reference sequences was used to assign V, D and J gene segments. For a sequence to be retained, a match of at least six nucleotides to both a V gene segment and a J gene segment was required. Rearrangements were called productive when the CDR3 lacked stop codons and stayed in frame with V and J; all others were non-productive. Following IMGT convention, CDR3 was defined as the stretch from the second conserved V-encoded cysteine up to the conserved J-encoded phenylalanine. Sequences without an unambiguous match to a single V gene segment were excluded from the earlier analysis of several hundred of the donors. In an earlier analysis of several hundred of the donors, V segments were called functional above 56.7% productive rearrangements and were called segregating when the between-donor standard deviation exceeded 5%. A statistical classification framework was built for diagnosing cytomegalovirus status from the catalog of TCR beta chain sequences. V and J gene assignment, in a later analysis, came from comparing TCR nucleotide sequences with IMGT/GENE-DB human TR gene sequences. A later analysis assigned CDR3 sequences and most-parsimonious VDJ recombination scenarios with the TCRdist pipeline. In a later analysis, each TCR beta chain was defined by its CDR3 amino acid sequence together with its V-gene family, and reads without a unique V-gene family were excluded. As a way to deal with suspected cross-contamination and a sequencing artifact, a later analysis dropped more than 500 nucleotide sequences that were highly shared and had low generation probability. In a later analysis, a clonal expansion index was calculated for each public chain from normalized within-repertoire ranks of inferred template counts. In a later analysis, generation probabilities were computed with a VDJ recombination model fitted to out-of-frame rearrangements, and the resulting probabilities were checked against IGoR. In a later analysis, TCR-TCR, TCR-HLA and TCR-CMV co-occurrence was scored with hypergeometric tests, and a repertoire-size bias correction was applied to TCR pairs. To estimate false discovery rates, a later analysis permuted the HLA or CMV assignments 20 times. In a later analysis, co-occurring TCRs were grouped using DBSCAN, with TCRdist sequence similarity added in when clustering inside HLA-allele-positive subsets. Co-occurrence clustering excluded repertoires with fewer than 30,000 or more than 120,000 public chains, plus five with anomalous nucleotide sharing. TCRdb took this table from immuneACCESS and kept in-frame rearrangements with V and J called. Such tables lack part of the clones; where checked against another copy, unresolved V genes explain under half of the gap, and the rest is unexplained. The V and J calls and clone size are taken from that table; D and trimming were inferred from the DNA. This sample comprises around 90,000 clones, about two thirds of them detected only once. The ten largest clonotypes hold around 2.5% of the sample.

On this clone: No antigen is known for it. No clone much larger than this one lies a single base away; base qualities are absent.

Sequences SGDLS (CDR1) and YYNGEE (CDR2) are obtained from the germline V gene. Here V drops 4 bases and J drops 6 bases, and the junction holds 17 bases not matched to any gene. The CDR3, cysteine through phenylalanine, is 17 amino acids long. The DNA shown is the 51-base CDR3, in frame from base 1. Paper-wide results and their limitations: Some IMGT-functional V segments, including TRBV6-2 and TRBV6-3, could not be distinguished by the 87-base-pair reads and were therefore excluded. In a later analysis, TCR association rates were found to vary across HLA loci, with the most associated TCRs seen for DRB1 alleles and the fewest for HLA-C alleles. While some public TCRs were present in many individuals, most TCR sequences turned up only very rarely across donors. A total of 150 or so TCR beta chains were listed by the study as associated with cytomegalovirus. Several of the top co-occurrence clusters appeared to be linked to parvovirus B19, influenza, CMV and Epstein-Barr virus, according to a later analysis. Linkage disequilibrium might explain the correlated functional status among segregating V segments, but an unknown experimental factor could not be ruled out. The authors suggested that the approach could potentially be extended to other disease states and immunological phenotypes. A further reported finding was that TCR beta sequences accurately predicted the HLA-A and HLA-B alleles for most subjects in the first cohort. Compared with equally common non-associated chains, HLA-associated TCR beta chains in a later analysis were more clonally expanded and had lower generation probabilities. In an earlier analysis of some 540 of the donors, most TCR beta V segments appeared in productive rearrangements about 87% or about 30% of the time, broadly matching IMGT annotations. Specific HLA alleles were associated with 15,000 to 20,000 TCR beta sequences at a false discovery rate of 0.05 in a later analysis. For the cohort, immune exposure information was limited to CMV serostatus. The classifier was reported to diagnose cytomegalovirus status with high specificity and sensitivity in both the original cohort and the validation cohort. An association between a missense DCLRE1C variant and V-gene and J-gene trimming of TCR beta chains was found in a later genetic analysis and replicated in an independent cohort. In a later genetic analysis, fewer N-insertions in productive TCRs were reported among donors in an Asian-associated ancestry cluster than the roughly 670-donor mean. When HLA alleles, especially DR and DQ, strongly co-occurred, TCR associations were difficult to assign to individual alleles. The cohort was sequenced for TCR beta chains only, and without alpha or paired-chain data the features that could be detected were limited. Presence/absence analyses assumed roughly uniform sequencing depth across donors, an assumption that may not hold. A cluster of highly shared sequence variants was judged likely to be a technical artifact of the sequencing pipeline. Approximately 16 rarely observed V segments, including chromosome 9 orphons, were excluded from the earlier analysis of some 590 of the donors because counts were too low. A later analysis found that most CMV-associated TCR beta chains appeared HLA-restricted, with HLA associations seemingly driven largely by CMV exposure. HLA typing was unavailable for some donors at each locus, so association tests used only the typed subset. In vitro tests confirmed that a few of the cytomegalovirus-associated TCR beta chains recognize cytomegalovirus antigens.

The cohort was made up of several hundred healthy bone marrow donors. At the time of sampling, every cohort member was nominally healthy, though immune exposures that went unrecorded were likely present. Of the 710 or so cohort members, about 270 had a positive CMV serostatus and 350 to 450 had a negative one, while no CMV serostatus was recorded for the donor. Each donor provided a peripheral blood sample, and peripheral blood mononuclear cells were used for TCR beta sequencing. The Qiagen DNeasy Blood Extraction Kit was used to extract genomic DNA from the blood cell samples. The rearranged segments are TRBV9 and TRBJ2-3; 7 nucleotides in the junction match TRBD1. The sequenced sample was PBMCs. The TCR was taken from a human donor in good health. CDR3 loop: CASSKGTALGISDTQYF. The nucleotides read TGTGCCAGCAGCAAAGGGACAGCACTAGGTATAAGCGATACGCAGTATTTT.